Presented here are 13 T cell receptor beta chains from one specimen sequenced in a study of cytomegalovirus exposure and HLA in healthy donors. 60 Vbeta and 13 Jbeta primers were used in PCR. Assay used: immunoSEQ multiplex PCR; TCRdb lists only in-frame clones, some missing. The profile shows over 150,000 clones, just under 80% of them singletons. Sample: PBMCs. Receptors were obtained from a woman aged 45-65 years in good health and CMV-seropositive.

The gene calls are TRBV9 and TRBJ2-1, with 8 bases aligning to TRBD1. Trimming removed 0 bases from V and 8 bases from J; junction bases left unmatched: 4. Germline V gene data show CDR1 as SGDLS and CDR2 as YYNGEE. The length of the CDR3 is 14 residues. The CDR3 protein is CASSVETGVDEQFF. DNA of the CDR3: TGTGCCAGCAGCGTAGAGACAGGGGTTGATGAGCAGTTCTTC.

J is TRBJ2-5 and V is TRBV9, with TRBD2 identical over 11 bases. Losses at the gene ends were 2 bases for V and 5 bases for J; bases not matched to a gene: 8. In germline, CDR1 is SGDLS, CDR2 YYNGEE. The CDR3 length is 16 residues. The CDR3 nucleotides are TGTGCCAGCAGCGTGAATGTAGCGGGAGGGGATGAGACCCAGTACTTC. Translated, it gives CASSVNVAGGDETQYF.

In its sample, this clone was seen a few times. Sequence at one end of the junction differs from germline and may be a read error. The J gene is TRBJ1-2, the V gene TRBV27; TRBD1 matches at 8 bases. CDR3 length: 13 amino acids. Per germline, CDR1 MNHEY and CDR2 SMNVEV (reference sequence). Here the CDR3 reads CASSPTGAIRIAF. Written as DNA, the CDR3 is TGTGCCAGCAGTCCGACAGGGGCGATACGGATAGCCTTC.

The table lists this clone with a few counts. V is TRBV9 and J is TRBJ2-1; 9 bases agree with TRBD2. With 4 bases clipped from V and 7 bases from J, the junction kept 6 bases outside the gene matches. Germline V lookup: CDR1 SGDLS, CDR2 YYNGEE. The CDR3 covers 14 residues. The CDR3 bases are TGTGCCAGCAGCTCACCGGGACTAGCAAATGAGCAGTTCTTC. Protein: CASSSPGLANEQFF.

In DNA, the CDR3 is TGTGCCAGCAGTGGAGACAGGGGCGTTTCGGGAAAACTGTTTTTT. This translates into CASSGDRGVSGKLFF. This rearrangement joins TRBV2 to TRBJ1-4, with 8 bases matching TRBD1. V lost 4 bases and J lost 10; bases outside the gene matches: 11. CDR3 length: 15 residues. The germline V gene has CDR1 SNHLY and CDR2 FYNNEI.

The rearrangement uses TRBV5-4 and TRBJ2-3, with 10 bases aligning to TRBD1. CDR3 size: 16 residues. Trimming took 4 bases from V and 2 from J; bases not matched to a gene: 7. Germline CDR1 is SGHNT and CDR2 is YYREEE (reference sequence). CDR3 residues: CASSLRDRGPTDTQYF. In DNA, the CDR3 is TGTGCCAGCAGCCTACGGGACAGGGGACCCACAGATACGCAGTATTTT.

This clone was seen once. The chain carries TRBV18 and TRBJ2-1, with D perhaps matching TRBD2 (5 bases). The V end lost 1 base, the J end lost 5 bases, and 15 bases lay between the germline ends. From germline, CDR1 is KGHSH and CDR2 LQKENI. This CDR3 spans 16 amino acids. CDR3 nucleotide sequence: TGTGCCAGCTCACCACTTGGCAGCGGTGCGGACAATGAGCAGTTCTTC. This sequence encodes CASSPLGSGADNEQFF.

About this clone: In the same sample, other DNA sequences code for this CDR3. The V and J genes are TRBV14 and TRBJ1-2; 8 bases are a match to TRBD1. Germline-derived CDR1 and CDR2 are SGHDN and FVKESK. The CDR3 sequence is 13 residues long. V lost 4 bases to trimming and J lost 5 bases; unmatched junction nucleotides: 3. The CDR3 DNA reads as TGTGCCAGCAGCCCGGGACAGGATTATGGCTACACCTTC. This encodes CASSPGQDYGYTF.

The chain recombines TRBV6-1 with TRBJ2-3, with 9 bases lining up with TRBD2. Germline lookup yields CDR1 MNHNS and CDR2 SASEGT. The trim removed 1 base at V and 2 bases at J, leaving 13 bases unmatched. The CDR3 length is 19 residues. The CDR3 region has the DNA TGTGCCAGCAGTGAAGGATGGTGGGTAGCGGGGGCCTTCACAGATACGCAGTATTTT. Translating it yields CASSEGWWVAGAFTDTQYF.

This clone showed up just once. At one end, the junction sequence differs from germline, possibly due to a read error. The CDR3: CSSSFRQIDRVDEQFF. In DNA, the CDR3 is TGTTCCAGCAGCTTTAGGCAAATCGACAGGGTGGATGAGCAGTTCTTC. This rearrangement joins TRBV7-9 to TRBJ2-1; the match to TRBD1 covers 7 bases. The CDR3 sequence is 16 residues long. Germline loops: CDR1 SEHNR, CDR2 FQNEAQ (reference sequence). The whole variable domain, remainder taken from reference TRBV7-9 and TRBJ2-1, is DTGVSQNPRHKITKRGQNVTFRCDPISEHNRLYWYRQTLGQGPEFLTYFQNEAQLEKSRLLSDRFSAERPKGSFSTLEIQRTEQGDSAMYLCSSSFRQIDRVDEQFFGPGTRLTVL.

The chain links TRBV23-1 to TRBJ2-2; D is uncertain. TRBV23-1 is annotated as an ORF whose role is uncertain. Deletions cut 0 bases from V and 1 base from J, with 9 bases between. This CDR3 comprises 16 residues. CDR3: CASSQSEPRNTGELFF. CDR3 DNA: TGCGCCAGCAGTCAATCTGAACCGAGGAACACCGGGGAGCTGTTTTTT.

The CDR3 DNA is TGTGCCAGCAGCTTAAAGCAGGGGCCGTACGAGCAGTACTTC. This codes for CASSLKQGPYEQYF. The rearrangement uses TRBV7-2 and TRBJ2-7, with D tentatively TRBD1 (6 bases). Germline V CDR1 and CDR2: SGHTA, FQGNSA. The germline V and J ends were trimmed by 2 bases and 4 bases, with 12 bases remaining between them. This CDR3 is 14 amino acids long.

The V call is TRBV14, the J call TRBJ2-1, with 13 bases fitting TRBD2. The J segment lost 2 bases and the V segment lost 4 bases, leaving 2 bases of the junction unmatched. This CDR3 region has 16 residues. The germline gives CDR1 SGHDN, CDR2 FVKESK. The CDR3 reads CASSRGLAGPYNEQFF. The CDR3 DNA sequence: TGTGCCAGCAGCCGGGGACTAGCGGGGCCCTACAATGAGCAGTTCTTC.